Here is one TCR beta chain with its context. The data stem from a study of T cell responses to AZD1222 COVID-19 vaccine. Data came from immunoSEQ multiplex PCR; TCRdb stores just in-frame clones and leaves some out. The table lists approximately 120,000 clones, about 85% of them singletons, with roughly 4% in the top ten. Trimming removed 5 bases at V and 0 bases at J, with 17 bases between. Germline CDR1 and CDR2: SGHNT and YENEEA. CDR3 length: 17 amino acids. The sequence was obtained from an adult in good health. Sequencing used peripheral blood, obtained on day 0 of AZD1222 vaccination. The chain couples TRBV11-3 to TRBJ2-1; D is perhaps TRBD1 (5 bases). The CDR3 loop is CASSPGWGASSYNEQFF. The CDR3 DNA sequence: TGTGCCAGCAGCCCAGGATGGGGCGCGAGCTCCTACAATGAGCAGTTCTTC.